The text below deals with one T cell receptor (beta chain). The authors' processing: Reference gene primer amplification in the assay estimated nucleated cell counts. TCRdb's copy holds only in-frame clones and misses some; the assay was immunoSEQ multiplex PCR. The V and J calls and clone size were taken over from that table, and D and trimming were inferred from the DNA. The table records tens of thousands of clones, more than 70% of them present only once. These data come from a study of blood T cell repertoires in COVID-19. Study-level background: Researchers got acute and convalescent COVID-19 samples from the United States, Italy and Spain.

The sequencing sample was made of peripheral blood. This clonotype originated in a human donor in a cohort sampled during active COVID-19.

CDR3 nucleotides: TGTGCCAGTAGTGTACGGGACAGGGTATGGACCGGGGAGCTGTTTTTT. The encoded protein is CASSVRDRVWTGELFF. The chain is built from TRBV19 and TRBJ2-2; 9 bases fit TRBD1. The V gene end was trimmed by 5 bases and the J gene end by 5 bases; junction bases not matched to a gene: 9. Germline V gene sequence: CDR1 LNHDA, CDR2 SQIVND (reference sequence). The CDR3 covers 16 residues.